The rows below give T cell receptor beta chains drawn from one sample of a study of early T cells in non-severe SARS-CoV-2 infection. TCRdb reanalysed the 5' RACE reads using MiXCR and keeps one entry per CDR3 protein. The sample holds tens of thousands of distinct CDR3 sequences; roughly 13% are singletons and the top ten take 4.5% to 6%. The specimen was whole blood. These receptors all come from an adult who was a healthcare worker with PCR-confirmed SARS-CoV-2 infection or an uninfected control (not recorded which). CDR3s leave out the opening cysteine and the closing phenylalanine or tryptophan.

cdr3_length	v_call	j_call	cdr3_aa
14	TRBV5-1	TRBJ2-7	ASSLEGQGFSYEQY
10	TRBV7-2	TRBJ1-6	ASSLMGSPLH
13	TRBV7-2	TRBJ1-3	ASSLVLSPGNTIY
12	TRBV28	TRBJ2-7	ASSPWGQNYEQY
10	TRBV29-1	TRBJ1-1	SAAGGATEAF
13	TRBV4-2	TRBJ2-1	ASTLAGVSYNEQF
14	TRBV12-3/TRBV12-4	TRBJ2-3	ASSLVSSGPTDTQY
13	TRBV28	TRBJ2-7	ASSRKTVSSYEQY
16	TRBV7-9	TRBJ2-1	ASSWTPGQTISYNEQF
13	TRBV3-2	TRBJ2-1	ASSQDLTLRNEQF
15	TRBV6-6	TRBJ1-1	ASSSNYVREWSTEAF
16	TRBV7-6	TRBJ2-1	ASSKQPGASPGGGEQF
12	TRBV20-1	TRBJ2-2	SARRSENTGELF
11	TRBV29-1	TRBJ2-5	SVDKGAQETQY
12	TRBV10-3	TRBJ1-3	AISEPNSGNTIY
16	TRBV7-2	TRBJ2-5	ASSARKPSGGPQETQY
14	TRBV6-6	TRBJ1-6	ASSYSGQGKNSPLH
13	TRBV6-6	TRBJ2-5	ASSYVGPGRETQY
12	TRBV5-6	TRBJ1-1	ASSARQGYTEAF
11	TRBV5-1	TRBJ2-5	ASSFPGEETQY
13	TRBV12-3/TRBV12-4	TRBJ2-7	ASSSPPSGTREQY
11	TRBV5-6	TRBJ2-7	ASSSTGPYEQY
13	TRBV23-1	TRBJ2-3	ASSQSAEGTDTQY
11	TRBV5-1	TRBJ2-7	ASSLSGGNEQY
11	TRBV18	TRBJ1-5	ASSNTGGQPQH
17	TRBV19	TRBJ2-3	ASSTYGLQGPVYTDTQY
11	TRBV29-1	TRBJ2-3	SVDARGGDTQY
11	TRBV2	TRBJ2-1	ASILAGANEQF
14	TRBV10-2	TRBJ1-2	ASSAGRYRAGYGYT
13	TRBV11-2	TRBJ2-7	ASSREKILLREQY
13	TRBV28	TRBJ2-3	ASSKLAGLSDTQY
15	TRBV11-2	TRBJ1-4	ASSLRRAGDFGEKLF
11	TRBV20-1	TRBJ2-3	SAQDSYTDTQY
11	TRBV12-3/TRBV12-4	TRBJ2-7	ASSLDRKTEQY
11	TRBV6-5	TRBJ2-3	ASSRWRSDTQY
11	TRBV7-2	TRBJ2-3	ASSLFEGDTQY
13	TRBV7-8	TRBJ1-2	ASSPRAGTNYGYT
13	TRBV5-5	TRBJ2-7	ASSPRDYNFYEQY
12	TRBV20-1	TRBJ2-7	SARGSGRAYEQY
16	TRBV4-3	TRBJ2-1	ASSQDWSSGGAGYEQF
11	TRBV12-3/TRBV12-4	TRBJ1-2	ASSLMDRAGYT
11	TRBV30	TRBJ1-2	ATEPREERGYT
13	TRBV7-9	TRBJ2-4	ASSLEAAGDNIQY
12	TRBV20-1	TRBJ2-7	SARRTSGLYEQY
14	TRBV7-9	TRBJ1-1	ASRPQGLYRNTEAF
13	TRBV12-3/TRBV12-4	TRBJ2-2	ASRGGGTLSGELF
12	TRBV12-3/TRBV12-4	TRBJ2-1	ASSLTNAYNEQF
11	TRBV2	TRBJ2-2	ASSLERAGELF
12	TRBV10-3	TRBJ2-3	AITSGGGTDTQY